This is a list of T cell receptor beta chains from one sample in a study of human T cells and chemical hapten exposure. MiXCR was run by TCRdb on the RACE reads, yielding one entry per CDR3 protein. The data contain under 100,000 distinct CDR3 sequences, 8% to 13% of them singletons. Material: whole blood, obtained in connection with sensitization to the hapten diphenylcyclopropenone (DPC). The receptors come from a woman aged 45-60 years with alopecia areata. Some clones in this sample may be carry-over from other donors' samples. Each CDR3 is given with its conserved first and last residue. The D gene is left open where the match is weak. Clone size is shown for a subset of rows, as once, few, many or a class of expanded clone.

j_call | cdr3_length | v_call | d_call | clone_size | cdr3_aa | cdr3_nt
TRBJ1-5 | 15 | TRBV18 | TRBD1 | few | CASSPLGQGNQPQHF | TGTGCCAGCTCACCCCTCGGACAGGGCAATCAGCCCCAGCATTTT
TRBJ1-1 | 14 | TRBV11-2 | NA | few | CASSPFLGGTEAFF | TGTGCCAGCAGCCCCTTCTTGGGAGGCACTGAAGCTTTCTTT
TRBJ2-1 | 15 | TRBV5-1 | TRBD1 | few | CASSRGQGDHNEQFF | TGCGCCAGCTCCCGGGGACAGGGGGACCACAATGAGCAGTTCTTC
TRBJ1-4 | 13 | TRBV20-1 | NA | many | CSAPVVTNEKLFF | TGCAGTGCTCCCGTCGTGACTAATGAAAAACTGTTTTTT
TRBJ1-1 | 15 | TRBV3-1 | TRBD1 | many | CASSQRGRGSTEAFF | TGTGCCAGCAGCCAAAGGGGGCGAGGGAGCACTGAAGCTTTCTTT
TRBJ2-7 | 12 | TRBV12-3/TRBV12-4 | NA | many | CASSYSSYEQYF | TGTGCCAGCAGTTACTCGTCCTACGAGCAGTACTTC
TRBJ2-1 | 13 | TRBV7-9 | NA | NA | CASSLAEYNEQFF | TGTGCCAGCAGCTTAGCGGAATACAATGAGCAGTTCTTC
TRBJ2-1 | 11 | TRBV27 | NA | few | CASLRGSEQFF | TGTGCCAGTCTCCGAGGCTCTGAGCAGTTCTTC
TRBJ2-5 | 15 | TRBV28 | TRBD2 | NA | CASSLPGTSGRTQYF | TGTGCCAGCAGTTTACCCGGGACTAGCGGGAGGACCCAGTACTTC
TRBJ2-1 | 12 | TRBV9 | NA | NA | CASSVLYNEQFF | TGTGCCAGCAGCGTACTCTACAATGAGCAGTTCTTC
TRBJ2-7 | 13 | TRBV29-1 | TRBD2 | NA | CSVVGTRESKQYF | TGCAGCGTTGTAGGGACTAGGGAGAGCAAGCAGTACTTC
TRBJ2-3 | 17 | TRBV6-6 | NA | NA | CASSSWSGASSTDTQYF | TGTGCCAGCAGCTCATGGTCCGGGGCCTCAAGCACAGATACGCAGTATTTT
TRBJ2-5 | 12 | TRBV6-2/TRBV6-3 | NA | NA | CASRPQQETQYF | TGTGCCAGCAGACCACAACAAGAGACCCAGTACTTC
TRBJ2-7 | 14 | TRBV6-6 | NA | NA | CASILTCPKYEQYF | TGTGCCAGCATTTTGACTTGCCCCAAATACGAGCAGTACTTC
TRBJ1-6 | 13 | TRBV20-1 | NA | many | CSARFRDNSPLHF | TGCAGTGCTAGGTTCAGGGATAATTCACCCCTCCACTTT
TRBJ2-7 | 13 | TRBV11-2 | TRBD1 | many | CASSRDSRREQYF | TGTGCCAGCAGCCGGGACAGCCGTAGAGAGCAGTACTTC
TRBJ2-7 | 15 | TRBV4-1 | TRBD2 | many | CASSHPRGTRNEQYF | TGCGCCAGCAGCCACCCGCGGGGGACGCGGAACGAGCAGTACTTC
TRBJ2-1 | 16 | TRBV11-1 | TRBD2 | many | CASSGTSGPSYNEQFF | TGTGCCAGCAGCGGGACTAGCGGGCCGTCCTACAATGAGCAGTTCTTC
TRBJ2-5 | 14 | TRBV5-1 | TRBD2 | NA | CASRKREGRETQYF | TGCGCCAGCCGAAAGCGGGAGGGCCGAGAGACCCAGTACTTC
TRBJ2-5 | 12 | TRBV12-3/TRBV12-4 | NA | many | CASSLTRETQYF | TGTGCCAGCAGTCTGACTAGAGAGACCCAGTACTTC
TRBJ2-1 | 15 | TRBV10-3 | NA | many | CAIKSAGSSYNEQFF | TGTGCCATCAAATCGGCAGGTTCCTCCTACAATGAGCAGTTCTTC
TRBJ2-7 | 15 | TRBV6-1 | TRBD1 | many | CASSERQGSYYEQYF | TGTGCCAGCAGTGAGAGACAGGGGTCGTACTACGAGCAGTACTTC
TRBJ1-4 | 14 | TRBV7-8 | TRBD1 | many | CASSLGQGLEKLFF | TGTGCCAGCAGCTTGGGACAGGGGTTAGAAAAACTGTTTTTT
TRBJ2-7 | 11 | TRBV20-1 | NA | few | CSAKGPYEQYF | TGCAGTGCAAAGGGTCCTTACGAGCAGTACTTC
TRBJ2-6 | 17 | TRBV7-2 | NA | NA | CASSPGTGRSGANVLTF | TGTGCCAGCAGCCCCGGAACGGGCCGCTCTGGGGCCAACGTCCTGACTTTC
TRBJ2-5 | 13 | TRBV20-1 | TRBD1 | few | CSAQGQRGETQYF | TGCAGTGCTCAGGGACAGCGTGGAGAGACCCAGTACTTC
TRBJ2-1 | 13 | TRBV29-1 | NA | few | CSESRDLNNEQFF | TGCAGCGAATCCCGGGACTTAAACAATGAGCAGTTCTTC
TRBJ2-3 | 16 | TRBV28 | NA | many | CASSSDSPIGTDTQYF | TGTGCCAGCAGTTCCGACAGTCCTATTGGCACAGATACGCAGTATTTT
TRBJ2-1 | 17 | TRBV11-3 | NA | few | CASSLAPGPSSYNEQFF | TGTGCCAGCAGCTTAGCCCCCGGGCCCAGCTCCTACAATGAGCAGTTCTTC
TRBJ2-2 | 20 | TRBV24-1 | TRBD1 | few | CATSEAKGTGPTWNTGELFF | TGTGCCACCAGTGAGGCCAAGGGGACAGGACCAACCTGGAACACCGGGGAGCTGTTTTTT
TRBJ2-1 | 16 | TRBV6-1 | NA | few | CASSREFLTWNNEQFF | TGTGCCAGCAGTAGAGAATTCTTGACGTGGAACAATGAGCAGTTCTTC
TRBJ2-5 | 11 | TRBV10-2 | NA | few | CASLAPKTQYF | TGCGCCAGCCTAGCGCCGAAGACCCAGTACTTC
TRBJ2-3 | 16 | TRBV27 | NA | many | CASSRPGGILTDTQYF | TGTGCCAGCAGTCGCCCTGGGGGAATCCTCACAGATACGCAGTATTTT
TRBJ2-7 | 16 | TRBV7-9 | NA | NA | CASSPLLRGSSYEQYF | TGTGCCAGCAGCCCCCTGCTTCGGGGCAGCTCCTACGAGCAGTACTTC
TRBJ2-1 | 15 | TRBV5-1 | NA | NA | CASSSRTDGMNQQFF | TGCGCCAGCAGCTCTCGGACAGACGGAATGAATCAGCAGTTCTTC
TRBJ2-6 | 15 | TRBV28 | NA | many | CASSEQNSGANVLTF | TGTGCCAGCAGCGAACAAAACTCTGGGGCCAACGTCCTGACTTTC
TRBJ2-7 | 14 | TRBV20-1 | NA | few | CSARGWVRPYEQYF | TGCAGTGCTAGAGGCTGGGTTAGACCCTACGAGCAGTACTTC
TRBJ1-2 | 15 | TRBV28 | NA | few | CASTIQNRDTYGYTF | TGTGCCAGCACCATCCAAAACAGGGACACCTATGGCTACACCTTC
TRBJ2-7 | 16 | TRBV6-5 | NA | NA | CASSYSKVHKTYEQYF | TGTGCCAGCAGTTACTCGAAAGTCCACAAAACCTACGAGCAGTACTTC
TRBJ1-1 | 12 | TRBV6-5 | NA | NA | CASGWGNTEAFF | TGTGCCAGCGGTTGGGGGAACACTGAAGCTTTCTTT
TRBJ2-1 | 15 | TRBV29-1 | TRBD2 | few | CSVDDIAGGRSEQFF | TGCAGCGTTGACGATATAGCGGGAGGCCGGAGTGAGCAGTTCTTC